The clone carrying this T cell receptor (beta chain) was counted between two and nine times. Its antigen is currently unknown. The data belong to a study of vaccination and CD4 T cells after COVID-19. Specified treatment: approximately 11-day PBMC culture with coronavirus spike peptide pools or control peptides (ViraFEST assay). The Oncomine TCR Beta short-read assay sequenced DNA from cultured CD4+ T cells. TCRdb called the PCR reads again in MiXCR, with one record for every CDR3 protein. This table has about 13,000 distinct CDR3 sequences, under 45% appearing once. The length of the CDR3 is 13 residues. Germline values: CDR1 MNHEY, CDR2 SMNVEV (reference sequence). The ends were cut back, 4 bases at V and 4 bases at J, with 9 bases in the middle.

This receptor was obtained from a human donor who had recovered from COVID-19. The chain carries TRBV27 and TRBJ2-3; D call uncertain. Sequencing was performed on CD4+ T cells from blood, cultured in vitro. CDR3 residues: CASSYLVADTQYF. CDR3 bases: TGTGCCAGCAGTTATCTAGTTGCAGATACGCAGTATTTT.